This entry concerns a single T cell receptor (beta chain). This clonotype was observed a few times. Its antigen target is currently unknown. There are no base qualities to consult, and no much larger clone falls within one base. This specimen belongs to a study of regulatory T cells in long-lasting Graves disease (dated by TCRdb to the early 2020s). About the investigation overall: To count as having persistent Graves' disease, a patient had to have received antithyroid drug treatment for over 5 years with TSH receptor autoantibodies remaining persistently positive. Persistent Graves' disease patients were compared with newly diagnosed Graves' disease patients by peripheral blood TCR sequencing and RNA sequencing. Persistent Graves' disease patients in the clinical cohort had taken antithyroid drugs for roughly 10 years on average. The study was conducted in China and was registered as a clinical trial. TCR sequencing covered some 13 persistent and approximately 20 newly diagnosed Graves' disease patients, about 35 samples in total.

What the work shows at the level of the full study, not this receptor alone: Persistent Graves' disease patients showed lower TCR Shannon entropy and fewer highly expanded clones than newly diagnosed patients, suggesting clonal expansion. The authors acknowledged the small sample size as a limitation that may reduce accuracy. Persistent disease showed preferential use of TRBV28, TRBJ1-2 and TRBJ2-5, whereas newly diagnosed disease favored TRBV20-1 and TRBJ2-1. Only the TCR beta chain was sequenced and analyzed. The study examined only peripheral blood because the primary lesion, thyroid tissue, could not be accessed. More public clonotypes were shared among persistent patients (over 2,500) than among newly diagnosed patients (over 900).

The library was generated by multiplex PCR. Sequenced on an Illumina HiSeq 4000. iRepertoire HTBI primers and Arm-PCR amplification of CDR3 regions were used to construct TCR beta libraries. PCR products were gel purified before sequencing. As for how the authors treated the data: Across samples, roughly 60 TRBV and 13 to 15 TRBJ segments were identified and used for gene usage analysis of CDR3 amino acid clonotypes. COPE and FqMerger were used to merge the filtered high-quality paired reads into contigs. Contigs were aligned with BLAST to IMGT TRBV, TRBD and TRBJ reference genes, and CDR3 was defined per IMGT. Highly expanded clones were defined as clonotypes with a frequency above 0.1%. Shannon entropy served as the measure of repertoire diversity, while the Gini coefficient captured V-J evenness. A clonotype was considered public if more than one individual shared it. Clones were called with MiXCR by TCRdb after fastp trimmed the public reads at Q25, and only in-frame beta chains were retained. Rows are combined by CDR3 protein, so each entry shows the most common genes and DNA. In this record, the V and J calls reflect TCRdb's handling and not the investigators' own analysis. The sample has about 430,000 distinct CDR3 sequences on record, around 20% of them singletons. The top ten hold 14% of the sample.

Taken from the germline V gene, the CDR1 and CDR2 loops are SGHRS and YFSETQ. V trim: 4 bases; J trim: 6 bases; unmatched bases: 9. The CDR3 sequence holds 15 residues, the cysteine and phenylalanine included. Of all the DNA, just the CDR3 is kept, 45 bases in frame from base 1. The time point label corresponds to: persistent/refractory GD, antithyroid drugs over 5 years with positive TRAb. For both TCR sequencing and RNA sequencing, RNA was extracted from PBMCs using TRIzol. Graves' disease was diagnosed according to American Thyroid Association guidelines. The patients came from an endocrinology department in Xi'an, China. Each patient gave approximately 10 milliliters of peripheral blood, collected in an EDTA anticoagulant tube. Ficoll Paque Plus density gradient separation was used to isolate PBMCs, and no additional T cell sorting was done. An Agilent 2100 Bioanalyzer and agarose gel were used to check RNA quality, and a NanoDrop 2000 was used to measure RNA concentration.

The input for sequencing was peripheral blood mononuclear cells (PBMCs), taken when the disease was refractory, from a patient treated with antithyroid drugs. The source of this sequence is a female donor with Graves disease. The rearranged chain carries TRBV5-1 and TRBJ2-7; 11 bases in the middle match TRBD2. CDR3 reads: CASSKGLADLSEQYF. At the DNA level, the sequence is TGCGCCAGCAGCAAGGGACTAGCGGACCTCTCCGAGCAGTACTTC.